This record looks at one T cell receptor (beta chain) sequence and its context. The protocol was immunoSEQ multiplex PCR, while the TCRdb copy is restricted to in-frame clones and leaves out a portion. The sample includes about 11,000 clones, 70% to 80% of them seen just once. The data belong to a study of somatic mutations in cytotoxic T cells in rheumatoid arthritis. Germline V gene sequence: CDR1 SEHNR, CDR2 FQNEAQ (reference sequence). The CDR3 is 16 amino acids. After removal of 4 bases from V and 3 bases from J, the junction contained 12 bases not matched to a gene. This sequence originates from a man in his sixties or seventies in good health. The chain couples TRBV7-9 to TRBJ2-7; 7 bases map to TRBD1. Sequences were obtained from CD8+ T cells sorted from blood. CDR3 nucleotides: TGTGCCAGCAGCTCCAACCAAGACAGGGTGTTCTACGAGCAGTACTTC. Amino acids: CASSSNQDRVFYEQYF. The full variable domain, completed using reference TRBV7-9 and TRBJ2-7, is DTGVSQNPRHKITKRGQNVTFRCDPISEHNRLYWYRQTLGQGPEFLTYFQNEAQLEKSRLLSDRFSAERPKGSFSTLEIQRTEQGDSAMYLCASSSNQDRVFYEQYFGPGTRLTVT.